These 30 T cell receptor beta chains came from one sample sequenced in a study of identical twins. TCRdb re-called the 5' RACE reads through MiXCR, storing one row per CDR3 protein. The repertoire holds roughly 710,000 distinct CDR3 sequences, with around 6.1% as singletons. The material sequenced was naive T cells sorted from blood. The receptors were gathered from a man younger than 30 in good health.

The chain uses TRBV5-1 and TRBJ2-1; the match to TRBD2 covers 9 bases. The CDR3 is 16 residues long. J was trimmed by 8 bases and V by 1 base; bases with no gene match: 10. Germline V gene sequence: CDR1 SGHRS, CDR2 YFSETQ. The CDR3 loop reads CASSLPSGEGVDEQFF. The CDR3 nucleotides read TGCGCCAGCAGCTTGCCTAGCGGGGAGGGGGTTGATGAGCAGTTCTTC. Looking up the rest from reference TRBV5-1 and TRBJ2-1 gives the full variable domain: KAGVTQTPRYLIKTRGQQVTLSCSPISGHRSVSWYQQTPGQGLQFLFEYFSETQRNKGNFPGRFSGRQFSNSRSEMNVSTLELGDSALYLCASSLPSGEGVDEQFFGPGTRLTVL.

At least ten counts were recorded for this clonotype. This chain joins TRBV5-1 and TRBJ2-7; either TRBD1 or TRBD2 may supply D (5 bases each). V was shortened by 4 bases and J by 8 bases, with 19 bases between the two germline ends. The CDR3 is made up of 14 amino acids. From germline, CDR1 is SGHRS and CDR2 YFSETQ. The CDR3 region is CASSLGRDGMQQYF. Written as DNA, the CDR3 is TGCGCCAGCAGCCTCGGACGGGACGGAATGCAGCAGTACTTC.

This clonotype has just a few counts. The chain recombines TRBV27 with TRBJ2-1, with 12 positions matching TRBD2. The J segment lost 7 bases and the V segment lost 6 bases, leaving 4 bases of the junction unmatched. CDR3 length equals 14 residues. The germline CDR1 and CDR2 sequences are MNHEY and SMNVEV (reference sequence). The CDR3 protein is CASRTSGSRNEQFF. The CDR3 DNA sequence: TGTGCCAGCAGGACTAGCGGGAGTAGGAATGAGCAGTTCTTC.

The chain recombines TRBV3-1 with TRBJ1-2; D is unclear. CDR1 and CDR2 from the germline V gene are LGHDT and YNNKEL (reference sequence). The CDR3 runs to 14 residues. The V and J ends lost 4 bases and 3 bases respectively, with 12 bases between them. CDR3 sequence (DNA): TGTGCCAGCAGCCCCGACAAGGGCGACTATGGCTACACCTTC. This encodes CASSPDKGDYGYTF.

The sample holds many counts of this clonotype. The V and J genes are TRBV12-3 or TRBV12-4 and TRBJ1-4; 7 nucleotides align to TRBD1. Trimming took 2 bases from V and 6 from J; bases not matched to a gene: 9. The CDR3 has 16 residues. The CDR3 nucleotides are TGTGCCAGCAGTTTAAGCCGGACAGGCAGAGATGAAAAACTGTTTTTT. Protein sequence: CASSLSRTGRDEKLFF.

Ten or more counts support this clonotype. The chain uses TRBV10-3 and TRBJ2-1; no reliable D call. The V gene's germline CDR1 is ENHRY and CDR2 SYGVKD. V lost 0 bases and J 2 bases, leaving 14 bases between the germline ends. The CDR3 is made up of 17 amino acids. The DNA of the CDR3 is TGTGCCATCAGTGAGTCGATTTGGCGCGCTACCTACAATGAGCAGTTCTTC. Amino acid sequence: CAISESIWRATYNEQFF.

V and J are TRBV5-4 and TRBJ2-3, with D perhaps given as TRBD1 or TRBD2 (6 bases each). Germline assignment: CDR1 SGHNT and CDR2 YYREEE (reference sequence). The CDR3 contains 14 residues. With 5 bases removed from V and 1 base from J, the gap between germline ends came to 11 bases. CDR3 nucleotides: TGTGCCAGCAGTCCGGGGGCGGGCACAGATACGCAGTATTTT. Translation gives CASSPGAGTDTQYF.

CDR3 amino acids: CASSQQGATLHF. DNA for the CDR3: TGTGCCAGCAGCCAACAGGGTGCCACCCTCCACTTT. This sequence joins TRBV3-1 and TRBJ1-6, with a possible D match to TRBD1 (5 bases). V lost 2 bases, J lost 14 bases, and 10 bases lay in between. The CDR3 sequence is 12 residues long. CDR1 and CDR2 from the germline V gene are LGHDT and YNNKEL (reference sequence).

This clonotype was found many times. V usage is TRBV29-1 and J usage is TRBJ2-5, with D perhaps TRBD1 or TRBD2 (5 bases each). CDR3 size: 14 residues. Germline V gene data show CDR1 as SQVTM and CDR2 as ANQGSEA. V lost 5 bases to trimming and J lost 5 bases, with 18 bases between them. The DNA of the CDR3 is TGCAGCGTTCTTGGGACGACCAACCCCGAGACCCAGTACTTC. It encodes CSVLGTTNPETQYF.

The chain joins TRBV19 to TRBJ2-2, with D uncertain. The CDR3 runs to 14 residues. CDR1 and CDR2 from the germline V gene are LNHDA and SQIVND (reference sequence). The V end was cut by 5 bases, the J end by 2 bases, with 9 bases between. The CDR3 loop is CASSARINTGELFF. The CDR3, as DNA: TGTGCCAGTAGTGCACGGATTAACACCGGGGAGCTGTTTTTT.

This clonotype was detected many times. The CDR3 sequence: CSALRRFGARTDTQYF. The CDR3 region has the DNA TGCAGCGCCCTGCGCCGGTTTGGCGCGCGCACAGATACGCAGTATTTT. This rearrangement joins TRBV29-1 to TRBJ2-3; no definite D call. This CDR3 is built from 16 residues. Trimming took 7 bases from V and 1 from J, leaving 21 bases between them. CDR1 and CDR2 from the germline V gene are SQVTM and ANQGSEA.

This clonotype was counted at least ten times. V is TRBV9 and J is TRBJ2-1, with 8 bases identical to TRBD2. CDR1 is SGDLS, CDR2 YYNGEE, per germline. The CDR3 runs 16 residues. With 0 bases clipped from V and 3 bases from J, the junction kept 5 bases outside the gene matches. CDR3: CASSVDVAGSYNEQFF. The CDR3 region has the DNA TGTGCCAGCAGCGTAGACGTAGCGGGAAGCTACAATGAGCAGTTCTTC.

This clonotype showed up just a few times. The chain uses TRBV5-1 and TRBJ2-3, with 12 bases that match TRBD2. The germline V gene encodes CDR1 SGHRS and CDR2 YFSETQ. The trim removed 0 bases at V and 5 bases at J, leaving 7 bases unmatched. This CDR3 contains 17 residues. The CDR3 nucleotides are TGCGCCAGCAGCTTGGCCGGGACTAGCGGGTATGGAGATACGCAGTATTTT. Encoded protein: CASSLAGTSGYGDTQYF.

A few counts support this clonotype. The chain employs TRBV20-1 and TRBJ2-7; possibly TRBD1 for D (6 bases). There are 13 residues in the CDR3. Germline V gene lookup returns CDR1 DFQATT and CDR2 SNEGSKA (reference sequence). CDR3 bases: TGCAGACCGGCCGGGACACCTTCTTACGAGCAGTACTTC. Translating gives CRPAGTPSYEQYF.

This clonotype was detected only a few times. The chain links TRBV9 to TRBJ2-3; D possibly uses TRBD1 or TRBD2 (5 bases each). Per the germline V gene, CDR1 is SGDLS and CDR2 is YYNGEE. There are 16 residues in the CDR3. V lost 0 bases and J lost 6, with 17 bases in between. CDR3 protein: CASSVVWDLQFDTQYF. The DNA of the CDR3 is TGTGCCAGCAGCGTAGTTTGGGACCTACAGTTCGATACGCAGTATTTT.

CDR3 in amino acids: CAIASSVQYNEQFF. The CDR3 bases are TGTGCCATCGCGTCTAGCGTACAATACAATGAGCAGTTCTTC. The chain uses TRBV10-3 and TRBJ2-1; D may be TRBD2 (6 bases). This CDR3 contains 14 residues. Germline V gives CDR1 ENHRY, CDR2 SYGVKD. Trimming removed 8 bases at V and 4 bases at J, with 15 bases between.

The chain has TRBV14 and TRBJ1-2; D call uncertain. Trimming removed 0 bases from V and 1 base from J, with 6 bases in between. Germline V gives CDR1 SGHDN, CDR2 FVKESK. This CDR3 contains 14 residues. The chain's CDR3 is CASSQDRINYGYTF. The CDR3 DNA sequence: TGTGCCAGCAGCCAAGACAGGATTAACTATGGCTACACCTTC.

This clonotype appeared many times. The CDR3 region has the DNA TGCAGCGCTACCACAGGGGTCGTCTTTGGAGATGGCTACACCTTC. This codes for CSATTGVVFGDGYTF. This sequence joins TRBV29-1 and TRBJ1-2; TRBD1 aligns across 7 bases. This CDR3 region has 15 residues. CDR1 is SQVTM, CDR2 ANQGSEA, per germline. J lost 6 bases, V lost 7 bases, and 17 bases had no gene match.

This clonotype was picked up many times. V and J are TRBV10-3 and TRBJ2-7, with 9 positions matching TRBD1. Germline V gene lookup returns CDR1 ENHRY and CDR2 SYGVKD. V lost 5 bases and J lost 5; bases outside the gene matches: 10. The CDR3 runs 15 residues. The CDR3 DNA sequence: TGTGCCATCAGTCCCTCGACAGGGGGAAGGCACGAGCAGTACGTC. This encodes CAISPSTGGRHEQYV.

This clonotype was observed many times. V usage is TRBV5-1 and J usage is TRBJ2-3; D is ambiguous. Looked up from germline, CDR1 is SGHRS and CDR2 is YFSETQ. V was clipped by 2 bases and J by 1 base, with 11 bases between them. The CDR3 runs to 15 residues. In DNA form, the CDR3 reads TGCGCCAGCAGCTTATCGACTTCCGGCACAGATACGCAGTATTTT. It is translated as CASSLSTSGTDTQYF. The variable domain in full, with the rest retrieved from reference TRBV5-1 and TRBJ2-3, is KAGVTQTPRYLIKTRGQQVTLSCSPISGHRSVSWYQQTPGQGLQFLFEYFSETQRNKGNFPGRFSGRQFSNSRSEMNVSTLELGDSALYLCASSLSTSGTDTQYFGPGTRLTVL.

The chain employs TRBV28 and TRBJ2-7; the match to TRBD2 covers 7 bases. From germline, CDR1 is MDHEN and CDR2 SYDVKM. V shed 5 bases and J 2 bases; nucleotides not matched to a gene: 12. This CDR3 comprises 16 residues. The CDR3 sequence: CASSGSGTIIPYEQYV. The CDR3 DNA reads as TGTGCCAGCAGTGGCTCCGGGACTATTATTCCCTACGAGCAGTACGTC.

The sample holds a few counts of this clonotype. This chain uses TRBV5-6 with TRBJ2-7; the D gene is possibly TRBD2 (6 bases). Trimming cost V 4 bases and J 4 bases, with 24 bases left between them. The length of the CDR3 is 17 residues. The germline CDR1 and CDR2 sequences are SGHDT and YYEEEE. The CDR3 spells CASSPPGWDSTLYEQYF. CDR3 nucleotides: TGTGCCAGCAGCCCCCCTGGGTGGGACTCTACCCTATACGAGCAGTACTTC.

The chain employs TRBV11-2 and TRBJ1-5; 9 positions agree with TRBD1. The germline V gene has CDR1 SGHAT and CDR2 FQNNGV. The junction had 8 bases not matched to a gene; V was cut back by 3 bases and J by 5 bases. The CDR3 totals 16 residues. The CDR3: CASSLAGTGSDQPQHF. The DNA for the CDR3 is TGTGCCAGCAGCTTGGCCGGGACAGGGTCGGATCAGCCCCAGCATTTT.

There are many counts of this clonotype. CDR3 protein: CASSWDGSYNEQFF. The CDR3 DNA follows: TGCGCCAGCAGCTGGGACGGTTCCTACAATGAGCAGTTCTTC. This rearrangement joins TRBV5-1 to TRBJ2-1, with D possibly called TRBD1 or TRBD2 (5 bases each). This CDR3 is built from 14 residues. Germline V gene data show CDR1 as SGHRS and CDR2 as YFSETQ. V lost 3 bases and J lost 1, with 8 bases in between. The full variable domain, with the rest looked up from reference TRBV5-1 and TRBJ2-1, is KAGVTQTPRYLIKTRGQQVTLSCSPISGHRSVSWYQQTPGQGLQFLFEYFSETQRNKGNFPGRFSGRQFSNSRSEMNVSTLELGDSALYLCASSWDGSYNEQFFGPGTRLTVL.

This clonotype was detected ten times or more. The chain employs TRBV7-9 and TRBJ2-7; 9 bases match TRBD2. V shed 5 bases, J shed 6 bases, and the junction held 11 bases outside the gene matches. The CDR3 is made up of 15 amino acids. Germline lookup yields CDR1 SEHNR and CDR2 FQNEAQ (reference sequence). The CDR3 is CASSLDAGGVREQYF. CDR3 nucleotide sequence: TGTGCCAGCAGCCTTGACGCGGGGGGGGTCCGCGAGCAGTACTTC.

The chain combines TRBV20-1 with TRBJ2-7; TRBD2 aligns across 7 bases. The ends lost 5 bases at V and 3 bases at J; junction bases unmatched: 13. This CDR3 contains 15 residues. Germline V CDR1 and CDR2: DFQATT, SNEGSKA (reference sequence). The DNA of the CDR3 is TGCAGTGCTCTACCTCTCCGGGAGGACTACTACGAGCAGTACGTC. Its protein product is CSALPLREDYYEQYV.

This clonotype has at least ten counts. The chain combines TRBV28 with TRBJ1-2; 12 bases agree with TRBD1. The germline CDR1 and CDR2 sequences are MDHEN and SYDVKM. The CDR3 is 12 amino acids. J gave up 9 bases and V 5 bases, and 1 base lay outside the gene matches. Here the CDR3 DNA reads TGTGCCAGCAGTGGGGACAGGGGGCGCTACACCTTC. This sequence encodes CASSGDRGRYTF.

Ten or more counts support this clonotype. J is TRBJ2-1 and V is TRBV28; possibly TRBD2 for D (7 bases). V was shortened by 6 bases and J by 4 bases, with 16 bases between the two germline ends. The V gene's germline CDR1 is MDHEN and CDR2 SYDVKM. CDR3 length: 15 residues. The CDR3 spells CASRRGGVEYNEQFF. The CDR3 nucleotides are TGTGCCAGCAGAAGAGGGGGGGTGGAGTACAATGAGCAGTTCTTC.

This clonotype came up many times. V usage is TRBV27 and J usage is TRBJ2-2; 11 bases line up with TRBD2. This CDR3 comprises 19 residues. CDR1 is MNHEY, CDR2 SMNVEV, per germline (reference sequence). V was pared by 5 bases and J by 1 base, with 12 bases of the junction left unmatched. The chain's CDR3 is CASSPPSRLAGGNTGELFF. CDR3 DNA: TGTGCCAGCAGTCCCCCATCGAGGCTAGCGGGAGGGAACACCGGGGAGCTGTTTTTT.

This clonotype was detected ten times or more. The rearrangement joins TRBV2 to TRBJ2-3, with D perhaps matching TRBD2 (7 bases). The germline V and J ends were trimmed by 4 bases and 9 bases, with 23 bases remaining between them. The CDR3 spans 16 residues. CDR1 is SNHLY and CDR2 is FYNNEI in the germline V gene. This CDR3 is CASSGARGGPQNTQYF. The CDR3 coding sequence is TGTGCCAGCAGTGGGGCTAGGGGGGGACCCCAAAACACGCAGTATTTT.